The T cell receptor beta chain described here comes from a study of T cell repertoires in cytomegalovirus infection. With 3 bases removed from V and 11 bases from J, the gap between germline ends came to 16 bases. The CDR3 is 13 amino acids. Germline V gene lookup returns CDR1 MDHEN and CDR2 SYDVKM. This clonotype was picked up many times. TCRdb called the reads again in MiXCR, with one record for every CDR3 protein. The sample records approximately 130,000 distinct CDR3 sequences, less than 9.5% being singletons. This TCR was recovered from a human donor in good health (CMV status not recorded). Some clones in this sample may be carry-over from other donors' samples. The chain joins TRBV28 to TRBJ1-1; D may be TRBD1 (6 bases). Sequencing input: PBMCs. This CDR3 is CASSFGGRVAAFF. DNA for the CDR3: TGTGCCAGCAGTTTCGGGGGGCGCGTAGCGGCTTTCTTT.